Listed here are 8 T cell receptor beta chains from one sample, sequenced in a study of T cell clones after liver transplantation. Assay used: immunoSEQ multiplex PCR; TCRdb lists only in-frame clones, some missing. The sample carries 49,000 or so clones, 65% to 80% recorded once. This specimen was CD4+ T cells from blood, taken more than 53 months after liver transplant. Every receptor here comes from a human patient who received a liver transplant. T cells may partly derive from the graft donor.

This clone is a singleton in its sample. The CDR3 coding sequence is TGTGCCAGCAGGGCTGACGCGGAGACCCAGTACTTC. It yields the protein CASRADAETQYF. The J gene is TRBJ2-5, the V gene TRBV28; D uncertain. The CDR3 runs 12 residues. Between the trimmed V and J ends, which lost 6 bases and 5 bases, there was a span of 10 bases. Germline-derived CDR1 and CDR2 are MDHEN and SYDVKM.

This chain joins TRBV5-4 and TRBJ1-5; D is possibly TRBD1 (5 bases). Trimming left V 0 bases short and J 5 bases short, with 6 bases between. Germline V CDR1 and CDR2: SGHNT, YYREEE (reference sequence). This CDR3 is built from 13 residues. CDR3 coding DNA: TGTGCCAGCAGCTTGGGGGGGGATCAGCCCCAGCATTTT. Residues: CASSLGGDQPQHF.

This clone counts as medium-sized. The chain has TRBV7-6 and TRBJ1-2, with D tentatively TRBD1 (6 bases). The CDR3 has 16 residues. Germline lookup yields CDR1 SGHVS and CDR2 FNYEAQ. V was pared by 5 bases and J by 8 bases, with 24 bases between. The CDR3 DNA sequence: TGTGCCAGCAGCAAGAACTTGGGGAAGGGGGGAAGGGGCTACACCTTC. This sequence encodes CASSKNLGKGGRGYTF.

Comments on this clone: Other DNA sequences in this sample translate to the same CDR3. The chain employs TRBV18 and TRBJ2-7, with no clear D. The CDR3 sequence is 11 residues long. Germline V CDR1 and CDR2: KGHSH, LQKENI. V lost 3 bases to trimming and J lost 4 bases, with 4 bases between them. The CDR3 coding sequence is TGTGCCAGCTCACCGGAGTACGAGCAGTACTTC. It encodes CASSPEYEQYF.

This clone was counted once. This chain connects TRBV6-6 to TRBJ1-4, with D unclear. The CDR3 covers 13 residues. The V gene's germline CDR1 is MNHNY and CDR2 SVGAGI (reference sequence). Deletions cut 11 bases from V and 4 bases from J, with 14 bases between. The CDR3 spells CAGSGPDNEKLFF. CDR3 DNA: TGTGCCGGATCCGGGCCTGATAATGAAAAACTGTTTTTT.

The chain couples TRBV6-6 to TRBJ2-1, with D maybe TRBD1 (6 bases). Germline values: CDR1 MNHNY, CDR2 SVGAGI (reference sequence). The CDR3 contains 13 residues. The V end lost 2 bases, the J end lost 4 bases, and 6 bases lay between the germline ends. CDR3: CASSYRGYNEQFF. The DNA for the CDR3 is TGTGCCAGCAGTTACAGGGGGTACAATGAGCAGTTCTTC.

The genes are TRBV27 and TRBJ1-1; D may be TRBD1 (5 bases). V lost 3 bases, J lost 8 bases, and 10 bases lay in between. Germline V lookup: CDR1 MNHEY, CDR2 SMNVEV (reference sequence). CDR3 length: 12 amino acids. The CDR3 sequence is CASSFPGREAFF. The CDR3 DNA follows: TGTGCCAGCAGTTTTCCGGGACGGGAAGCTTTCTTT.

The J gene is TRBJ2-7, the V gene TRBV19; no definite D call. From germline, CDR1 is LNHDA and CDR2 SQIVND (reference sequence). Between the trimmed V and J ends, which lost 6 bases and 1 base, there was a span of 10 bases. This CDR3 comprises 13 residues. CDR3 in amino acids: CASSQQQSYEQYF. CDR3 coding DNA: TGTGCCAGTAGCCAACAACAGTCCTACGAGCAGTACTTC. Full variable domain (missing parts from reference TRBV19 and TRBJ2-7): DGGITQSPKYLFRKEGQNVTLSCEQNLNHDAMYWYRQDPGQGLRLIYYSQIVNDFQKGDIAEGYSVSREKKESFPLTVTSAQKNPTAFYLCASSQQQSYEQYFGPGTRLTVT.